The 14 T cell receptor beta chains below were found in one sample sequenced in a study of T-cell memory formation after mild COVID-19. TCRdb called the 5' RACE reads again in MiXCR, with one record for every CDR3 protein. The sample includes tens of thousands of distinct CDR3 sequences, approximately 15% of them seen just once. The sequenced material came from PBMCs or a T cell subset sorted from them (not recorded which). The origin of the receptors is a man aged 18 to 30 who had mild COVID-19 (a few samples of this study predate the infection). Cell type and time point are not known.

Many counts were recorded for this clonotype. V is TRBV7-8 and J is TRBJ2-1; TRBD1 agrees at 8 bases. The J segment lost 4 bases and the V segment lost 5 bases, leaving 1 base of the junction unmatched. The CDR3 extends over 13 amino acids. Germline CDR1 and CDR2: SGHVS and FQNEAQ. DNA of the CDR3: TGTGCCAGCAGCGGACAGGGTTACAATGAGCAGTTCTTC. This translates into CASSGQGYNEQFF.

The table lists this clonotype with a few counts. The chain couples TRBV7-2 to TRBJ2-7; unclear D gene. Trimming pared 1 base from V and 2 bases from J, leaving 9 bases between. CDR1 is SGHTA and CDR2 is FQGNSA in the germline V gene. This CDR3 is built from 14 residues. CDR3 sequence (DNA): TGTGCCAGCAGCTTAGGGGCAGGAGCCTACGAGCAGTACGTC. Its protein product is CASSLGAGAYEQYV.

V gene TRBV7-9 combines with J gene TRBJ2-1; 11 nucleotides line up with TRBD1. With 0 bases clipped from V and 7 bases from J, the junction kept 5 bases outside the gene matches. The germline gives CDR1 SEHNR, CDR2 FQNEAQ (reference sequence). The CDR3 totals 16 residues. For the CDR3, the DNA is TGTGCCAGCAGCTTAGCCGGGACAGGGGGATCGAATGAGCAGTTCTTC. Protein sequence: CASSLAGTGGSNEQFF. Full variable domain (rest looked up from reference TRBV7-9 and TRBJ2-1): DTGVSQNPRHKITKRGQNVTFRCDPISEHNRLYWYRQTLGQGPEFLTYFQNEAQLEKSRLLSDRFSAERPKGSFSTLEIQRTEQGDSAMYLCASSLAGTGGSNEQFFGPGTRLTVL.

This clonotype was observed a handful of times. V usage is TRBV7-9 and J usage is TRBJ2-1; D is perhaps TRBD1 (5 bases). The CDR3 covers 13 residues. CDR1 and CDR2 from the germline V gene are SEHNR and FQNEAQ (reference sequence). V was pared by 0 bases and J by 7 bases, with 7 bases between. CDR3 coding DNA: TGTGCCAGCAGCTTAGCCCCAGGGAATGAGCAGTTCTTC. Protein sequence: CASSLAPGNEQFF.

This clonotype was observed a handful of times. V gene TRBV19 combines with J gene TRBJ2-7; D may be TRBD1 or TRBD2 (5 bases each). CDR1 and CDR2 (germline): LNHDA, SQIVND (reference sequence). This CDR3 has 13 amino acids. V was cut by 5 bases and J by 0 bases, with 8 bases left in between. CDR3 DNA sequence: TGTGCCAGTAGTGGGACGGACTCCTACGAGCAGTACTTC. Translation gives CASSGTDSYEQYF.

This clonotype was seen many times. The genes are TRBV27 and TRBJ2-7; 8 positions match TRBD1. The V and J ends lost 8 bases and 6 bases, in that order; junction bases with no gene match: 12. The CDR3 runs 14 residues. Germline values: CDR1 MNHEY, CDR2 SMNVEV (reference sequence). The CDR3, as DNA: TGTGCCAGCCATGGACAGGGAATATATAGCGAGCAGTACTTC. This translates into CASHGQGIYSEQYF.

As DNA, the CDR3 is TGTGCCAGCAGGGCGGACAGTGGCAATTCACCCCTCCACTTT. Residues: CASRADSGNSPLHF. V gene TRBV12-3 or TRBV12-4 combines with J gene TRBJ1-6; TRBD1 is a possible D gene (6 bases). This CDR3 has 14 residues. V lost 6 bases, J lost 7 bases, and 13 bases lay in between.

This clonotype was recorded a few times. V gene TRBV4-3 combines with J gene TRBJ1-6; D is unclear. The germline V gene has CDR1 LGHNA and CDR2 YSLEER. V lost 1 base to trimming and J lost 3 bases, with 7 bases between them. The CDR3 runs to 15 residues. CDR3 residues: CASSQGLSYNSPLHF. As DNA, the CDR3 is TGCGCCAGCAGCCAAGGTCTCAGCTATAATTCACCCCTCCACTTT.

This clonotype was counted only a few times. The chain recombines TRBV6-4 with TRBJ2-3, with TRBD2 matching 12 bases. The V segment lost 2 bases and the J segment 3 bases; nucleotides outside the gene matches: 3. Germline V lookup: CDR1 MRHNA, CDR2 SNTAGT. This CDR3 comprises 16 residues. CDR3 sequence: CASSDASGGATDTQYF. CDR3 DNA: TGTGCCAGCAGTGACGCTAGCGGGGGGGCAACAGATACGCAGTATTTT.

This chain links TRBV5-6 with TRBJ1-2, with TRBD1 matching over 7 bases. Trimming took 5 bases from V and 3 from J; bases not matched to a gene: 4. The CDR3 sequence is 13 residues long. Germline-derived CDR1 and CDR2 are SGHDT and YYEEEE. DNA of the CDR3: TGTGCCAGCAGACGAACAGGGGACTATGGCTACACCTTC. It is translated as CASRRTGDYGYTF.

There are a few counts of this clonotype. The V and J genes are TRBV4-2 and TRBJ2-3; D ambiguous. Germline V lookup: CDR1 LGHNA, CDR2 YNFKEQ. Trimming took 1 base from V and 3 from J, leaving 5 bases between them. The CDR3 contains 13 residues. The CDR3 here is CASSQAPTDTQYF. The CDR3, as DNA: TGTGCCAGCAGCCAAGCTCCGACAGATACGCAGTATTTT.

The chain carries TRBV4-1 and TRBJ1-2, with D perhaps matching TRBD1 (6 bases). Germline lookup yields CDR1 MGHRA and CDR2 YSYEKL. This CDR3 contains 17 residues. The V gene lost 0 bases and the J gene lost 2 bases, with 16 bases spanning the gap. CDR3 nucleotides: TGCGCCAGCAGCCAAGATGTGTTGGGGGGGACAAACTATGGCTACACCTTC. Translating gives CASSQDVLGGTNYGYTF.

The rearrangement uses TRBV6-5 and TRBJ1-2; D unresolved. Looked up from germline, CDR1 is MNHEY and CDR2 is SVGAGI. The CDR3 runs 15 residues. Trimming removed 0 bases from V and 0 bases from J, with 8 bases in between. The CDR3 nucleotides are TGTGCCAGCAGTTACTCCCGCGGCACTAACTATGGCTACACCTTC. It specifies CASSYSRGTNYGYTF.

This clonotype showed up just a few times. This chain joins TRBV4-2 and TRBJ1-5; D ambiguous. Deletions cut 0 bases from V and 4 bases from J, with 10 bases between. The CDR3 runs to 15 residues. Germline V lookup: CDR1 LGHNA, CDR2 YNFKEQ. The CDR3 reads CASSQDRGWNQPQHF. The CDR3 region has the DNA TGTGCCAGCAGCCAAGATCGAGGGTGGAATCAGCCCCAGCATTTT.